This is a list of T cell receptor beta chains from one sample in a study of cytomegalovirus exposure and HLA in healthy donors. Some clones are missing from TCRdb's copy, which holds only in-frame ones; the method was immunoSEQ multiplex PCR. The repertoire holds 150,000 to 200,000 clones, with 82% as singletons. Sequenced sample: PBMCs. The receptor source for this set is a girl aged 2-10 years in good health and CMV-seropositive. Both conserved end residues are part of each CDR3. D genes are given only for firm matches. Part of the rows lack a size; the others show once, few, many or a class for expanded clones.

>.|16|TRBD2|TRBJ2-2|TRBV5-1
CASSPGLSRGTGELFF
TGCGCCAGCAGCCCGGGACTAAGCCGGGGCACCGGGGAGCTGTTTTTT
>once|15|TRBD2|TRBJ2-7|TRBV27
CASSNPTSGRDGQYF
TGTGCCAGCAGTAACCCGACTAGCGGGAGGGATGGGCAGTACTTC
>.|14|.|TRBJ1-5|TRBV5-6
CASSLGAPDQPQHF
TGTGCCAGCAGCTTGGGGGCACCAGATCAGCCCCAGCATTTT
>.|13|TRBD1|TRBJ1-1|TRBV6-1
CASSQRGDSEAFF
TGTGCCAGCAGCCAAAGGGGGGACAGCGAAGCTTTCTTT
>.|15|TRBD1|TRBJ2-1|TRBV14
CASSPDRGGYNEQFF
TGTGCCAGCAGCCCGGACAGGGGAGGGTACAATGAGCAGTTCTTC
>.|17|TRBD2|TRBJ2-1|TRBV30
CAWSDRSGRNSYNEQFF
TGTGCCTGGAGTGACCGTAGCGGGAGAAACTCCTACAATGAGCAGTTCTTC
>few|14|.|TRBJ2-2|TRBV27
CASRILANTGELFF
TGTGCCAGCAGAATACTAGCGAACACCGGGGAGCTGTTTTTT
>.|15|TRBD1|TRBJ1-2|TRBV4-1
CASSPQGALNYGYTF
TGCGCCAGCAGCCCACAGGGGGCACTGAACTATGGCTACACCTTC
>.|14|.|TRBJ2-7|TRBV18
CASSPETGPYEQYF
TGTGCCAGCTCACCAGAGACAGGTCCTTACGAGCAGTACTTC
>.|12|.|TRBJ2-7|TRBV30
CAWSVRAYEQYF
TGTGCCTGGAGTGTACGAGCCTACGAGCAGTACTTC
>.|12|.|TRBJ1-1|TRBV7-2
CASSFLQGLAFF
TGTGCCAGCAGCTTTTTACAGGGATTAGCTTTCTTT
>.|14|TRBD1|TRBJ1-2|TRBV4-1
CASSHPGQGNGYTF
TGCGCCAGCAGCCACCCGGGACAGGGTAATGGCTACACCTTC
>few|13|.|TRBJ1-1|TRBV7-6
CASSLTGDTEAFF
TGTGCCAGCAGCCTGACGGGAGACACTGAAGCTTTCTTT
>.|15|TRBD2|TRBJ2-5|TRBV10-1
CASTVRRERQETQYF
TGCGCCAGCACCGTAAGGCGGGAGCGGCAGGAGACCCAGTACTTC
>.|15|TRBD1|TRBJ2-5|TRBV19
CASSRLGQGGETQYF
TGTGCCAGTAGTAGGCTAGGACAGGGCGGAGAGACCCAGTACTTC
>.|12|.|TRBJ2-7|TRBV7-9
CASSSGRNEQYF
TGTGCCAGCAGCTCAGGCAGGAACGAGCAGTACTTC
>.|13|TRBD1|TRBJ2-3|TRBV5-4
CASSQDREDTQYF
TGTGCCAGCAGCCAGGACAGGGAAGATACGCAGTATTTT
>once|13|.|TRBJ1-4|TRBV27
CASSLGLNEKLFF
TGTGCCAGCAGTTTGGGACTTAATGAAAAACTGTTTTTT
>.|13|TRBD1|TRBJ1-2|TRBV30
CAWRDRGIAGYTF
TGTGCCTGGAGGGACAGGGGTATTGCTGGCTACACCTTC
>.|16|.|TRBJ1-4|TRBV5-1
CASSLGEWGEDEKLFF
TGCGCCAGCAGCTTGGGGGAATGGGGGGAGGATGAAAAACTGTTTTTT
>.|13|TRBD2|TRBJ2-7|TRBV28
CASHGGSKYEQYF
TGTGCCAGCCACGGGGGGTCCAAGTACGAGCAGTACTTC
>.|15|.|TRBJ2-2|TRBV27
CASSIRRDNTGELFF
TGTGCCAGCAGTATCAGGAGGGACAACACCGGGGAGCTGTTTTTT
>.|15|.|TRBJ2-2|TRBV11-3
CASSWRDSGTGELFF
TGTGCCAGCAGCTGGCGGGACTCGGGCACCGGGGAGCTGTTTTTT
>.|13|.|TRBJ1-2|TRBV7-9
CASSLGGQAGYTF
TGTGCCAGCAGCTTGGGGGGGCAAGCTGGCTACACCTTC
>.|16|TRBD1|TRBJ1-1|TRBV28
CASSLIQGVMNTEAFF
TGTGCCAGCAGTTTAATACAGGGGGTAATGAACACTGAAGCTTTCTTT
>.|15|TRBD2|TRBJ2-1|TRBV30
CAWSVGSGRANEQFF
TGTGCCTGGAGTGTGGGGAGCGGGAGGGCCAATGAGCAGTTCTTC
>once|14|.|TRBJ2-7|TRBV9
CASSVGGSAYEQYF
TGTGCCAGCAGCGTTGGAGGGTCCGCCTACGAGCAGTACTTC
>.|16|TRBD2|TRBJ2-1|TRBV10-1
CASSESEKAGGDEQFF
TGCGCCAGCAGTGAGTCGGAGAAGGCGGGGGGTGACGAGCAGTTCTTC
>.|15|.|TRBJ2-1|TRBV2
CASSEADSPFDEQFF
TGTGCCAGCAGTGAAGCGGACAGCCCGTTCGATGAGCAGTTCTTC
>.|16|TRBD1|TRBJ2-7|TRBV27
CASSLKGARAPSEQYF
TGTGCCAGCAGTTTAAAGGGGGCGCGTGCCCCCTCCGAGCAGTACTTC
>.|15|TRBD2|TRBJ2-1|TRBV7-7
CASSREREMDNEQFF
TGTGCTAGCAGCCGTGAGCGGGAAATGGACAATGAGCAGTTCTTC